The rows below give T cell receptor beta chains drawn from one sample of a study of beta chain features in type 1 diabetes. Repertoires were generated with immunoSEQ multiplex PCR, while TCRdb's copy carries only in-frame clones and drops some. The table records a few hundred thousand clones, roughly 13% of them present only once. Input material: naive CD4+ T cells from blood. These receptors were obtained from a woman under 30 with type 1 diabetes. Both conserved end residues are part of each CDR3. Each record gives: J gene, V gene, D gene, clone size, CDR3 DNA, CDR3 protein. D genes are given only for firm matches. The listing skips clone size in some rows; elsewhere it reads once, few, many or a size class.

J gene: TRBJ1-4; V gene: TRBV6-5; D gene: TRBD1; clone size: NA; CDR3 DNA: TGTGCCAGCAGCAGGGACAGGGACCTTAGGCTGTTTTTT; CDR3 protein: CASSRDRDLRLFF
J gene: TRBJ2-5; V gene: TRBV10-3; D gene: NA; clone size: NA; CDR3 DNA: TGTGCCATCAGTGTTTTCCCGACGGCAGGAGAGACCCAGTACTTC; CDR3 protein: CAISVFPTAGETQYF
J gene: TRBJ1-2; V gene: TRBV5-1; D gene: TRBD1; clone size: few; CDR3 DNA: TGCGCCAGCAGCTTGCTGGGACAGGGGAACTATGGCTACACCTTC; CDR3 protein: CASSLLGQGNYGYTF
J gene: TRBJ2-7; V gene: TRBV28; D gene: NA; clone size: once; CDR3 DNA: TGTGCCAGCAGACCGACAGGTTACGAGCAGTACTTC; CDR3 protein: CASRPTGYEQYF
J gene: TRBJ2-5; V gene: TRBV15; D gene: TRBD1; clone size: NA; CDR3 DNA: TGTGCCACCAGCAGAGGGGGGACAGACCAAGAGACCCAGTACTTC; CDR3 protein: CATSRGGTDQETQYF
J gene: TRBJ2-5; V gene: TRBV10-3; D gene: NA; clone size: NA; CDR3 DNA: TGTGCCATCAGTGAGAGGGGGGGAGAGACCCAGTACTTC; CDR3 protein: CAISERGGETQYF
J gene: TRBJ2-1; V gene: TRBV10-1; D gene: NA; clone size: NA; CDR3 DNA: TGCGCCAGCAGCAGGAGCCGAAGGGGAAATGAGCAGTTCTTC; CDR3 protein: CASSRSRRGNEQFF
J gene: TRBJ2-5; V gene: TRBV10-3; D gene: NA; clone size: few; CDR3 DNA: TGTGCCATCAGTGAGGCGGGGGCTTTTGTGGAGACCCAGTACTTC; CDR3 protein: CAISEAGAFVETQYF
J gene: TRBJ2-1; V gene: TRBV5-1; D gene: TRBD1; clone size: NA; CDR3 DNA: TGCGCCAGCAGCCTTACAGCCGACAGGGGGTATGAGCAGTTCTTC; CDR3 protein: CASSLTADRGYEQFF
J gene: TRBJ1-2; V gene: TRBV5-1; D gene: NA; clone size: few; CDR3 DNA: TGCGCCAGCAGCTTGGAACTTACTGGCTACACCTTC; CDR3 protein: CASSLELTGYTF
J gene: TRBJ2-1; V gene: TRBV11-2; D gene: NA; clone size: few; CDR3 DNA: TGTGCCAGCAGCCTGCGGGACAGAAACAATGAGCAGTTCTTC; CDR3 protein: CASSLRDRNNEQFF
J gene: TRBJ1-1; V gene: TRBV5-4; D gene: NA; clone size: few; CDR3 DNA: TGTGCCAGCAGCTTGGGGGGCAGGGGGAACACTGAAGCTTTCTTT; CDR3 protein: CASSLGGRGNTEAFF
J gene: TRBJ1-2; V gene: TRBV19; D gene: NA; clone size: NA; CDR3 DNA: TGTGCCAGTAGTACCCGACAGCCGGTTGGCTACACCTTC; CDR3 protein: CASSTRQPVGYTF
J gene: TRBJ2-1; V gene: TRBV5-6; D gene: TRBD2; clone size: NA; CDR3 DNA: TGTGCCAGCAGCTCCGAAACTAGCGGGAGAGGGGGCTCCTACAATGAGCAGTTCTTC; CDR3 protein: CASSSETSGRGGSYNEQFF
J gene: TRBJ2-5; V gene: TRBV5-1; D gene: NA; clone size: NA; CDR3 DNA: TGCGCCAGCGGGGCCCACTCTGACCAAGAGACCCAGTACTTC; CDR3 protein: CASGAHSDQETQYF
J gene: TRBJ2-7; V gene: TRBV28; D gene: TRBD1; clone size: few; CDR3 DNA: TGTGCCAGCAGTATAGTCGGGACAGGGGCCTACGAGCAGTACTTC; CDR3 protein: CASSIVGTGAYEQYF
J gene: TRBJ2-3; V gene: TRBV12-5; D gene: TRBD1; clone size: few; CDR3 DNA: TGTGCTAGTGGTTTGGGTCTTACAGGGGCCCAAGATACGCAGTATTTT; CDR3 protein: CASGLGLTGAQDTQYF
J gene: TRBJ2-5; V gene: TRBV10-3; D gene: TRBD1; clone size: few; CDR3 DNA: TGTGCCATCAAAGGAACAGGGGATGGCCCTACAGGTCTGGCCCAGTACTTC; CDR3 protein: CAIKGTGDGPTGLAQYF
J gene: TRBJ2-2; V gene: TRBV7-2; D gene: NA; clone size: few; CDR3 DNA: TGTGCCAGCAGCTTAGGCGGGTTGCTGAGCGGGGAGCTGTTTTTT; CDR3 protein: CASSLGGLLSGELFF
J gene: TRBJ2-5; V gene: TRBV5-4; D gene: NA; clone size: NA; CDR3 DNA: TGTGCCAGCAGCTTGGATTGGTGGAGGGAACAAGAGACCCAGTACTTC; CDR3 protein: CASSLDWWREQETQYF
J gene: TRBJ2-3; V gene: TRBV5-1; D gene: TRBD2; clone size: few; CDR3 DNA: TGCGCCAGCGCACTAGCGGGAGGAACCACAGATACGCAGTATTTT; CDR3 protein: CASALAGGTTDTQYF
J gene: TRBJ1-5; V gene: TRBV10-2; D gene: NA; clone size: NA; CDR3 DNA: TGCGCCAGCAACCCACAGGTCAGTCAGCCCCAGCATTTT; CDR3 protein: CASNPQVSQPQHF
J gene: TRBJ2-2; V gene: TRBV25-1; D gene: TRBD2; clone size: NA; CDR3 DNA: TGTGCCAGCGGCCTGGCGGGAGGGGGCACCGGGGAGCTGTTTTTT; CDR3 protein: CASGLAGGGTGELFF
J gene: TRBJ1-1; V gene: TRBV18; D gene: TRBD1; clone size: NA; CDR3 DNA: TGTGCCAGCTCACGACAGGGGGCCGAACTGGGTTCGAGCACTGAAGCTTTCTTT; CDR3 protein: CASSRQGAELGSSTEAFF
J gene: TRBJ1-5; V gene: TRBV19; D gene: NA; clone size: few; CDR3 DNA: TGTGCCAGCCGGAGAGTGTTAGGGGGTACCGGGCCCCAGCATTTT; CDR3 protein: CASRRVLGGTGPQHF
J gene: TRBJ2-3; V gene: TRBV19; D gene: NA; clone size: few; CDR3 DNA: TGTGCCAGTATCAGGGATACGCAGTATTTT; CDR3 protein: CASIRDTQYF
J gene: TRBJ1-2; V gene: TRBV29-1; D gene: NA; clone size: NA; CDR3 DNA: TGCAGCGCAGAAACAGGTCTTCGCGGCTATGGCTACACCTTC; CDR3 protein: CSAETGLRGYGYTF
J gene: TRBJ1-4; V gene: TRBV29-1; D gene: NA; clone size: many; CDR3 DNA: TGCAGCGTCGGGTTCGGCGAAAAACTGTTTTTT; CDR3 protein: CSVGFGEKLFF
J gene: TRBJ2-6; V gene: TRBV5-1; D gene: NA; clone size: NA; CDR3 DNA: TGCGCCAGCAGCTTGGGAGAAAACTCTGGGGCCAACGTCCTGACTTTC; CDR3 protein: CASSLGENSGANVLTF
J gene: TRBJ2-1; V gene: TRBV9; D gene: TRBD2; clone size: NA; CDR3 DNA: TGTGCCAGCAGCGTAGGGACTAGCGCGACTCTGTACAATGAGCAGTTCTTC; CDR3 protein: CASSVGTSATLYNEQFF
J gene: TRBJ2-5; V gene: TRBV19; D gene: TRBD1; clone size: NA; CDR3 DNA: TGTGCCAGTACCGGGGACAGTCAAGAGACCCAGTACTTC; CDR3 protein: CASTGDSQETQYF
J gene: TRBJ1-1; V gene: TRBV7-9; D gene: NA; clone size: NA; CDR3 DNA: TGTGCCAGCAGCCCCCTCAAGACTGCCGGGGGCACTGAAGCTTTCTTT; CDR3 protein: CASSPLKTAGGTEAFF
J gene: TRBJ2-7; V gene: TRBV27; D gene: NA; clone size: NA; CDR3 DNA: TGTGCCAGCAGTCGGAATTATGGTCTAGGCGAGCAGTACTTC; CDR3 protein: CASSRNYGLGEQYF
J gene: TRBJ1-1; V gene: TRBV19; D gene: TRBD1; clone size: NA; CDR3 DNA: TGTGCCAGTAGTATGTGTGGGACAGGGAGCTGTGAAGCTTTCTTT; CDR3 protein: CASSMCGTGSCEAFF
J gene: TRBJ2-5; V gene: TRBV25-1; D gene: TRBD2; clone size: NA; CDR3 DNA: TGTGCCAGCAGTTCCTCCCGGGGGGACGAGACCCAGTACTTC; CDR3 protein: CASSSSRGDETQYF
J gene: TRBJ2-7; V gene: TRBV5-1; D gene: NA; clone size: NA; CDR3 DNA: TGCGCCAGCAGCCCGGACTTACGCTACGAGCAGTACTTC; CDR3 protein: CASSPDLRYEQYF
J gene: TRBJ1-1; V gene: TRBV12-5; D gene: NA; clone size: NA; CDR3 DNA: TGTGCTAGTGGTTCCGGAGCGAACACTGAAGCTTTCTTT; CDR3 protein: CASGSGANTEAFF
J gene: TRBJ1-2; V gene: TRBV7-2; D gene: NA; clone size: NA; CDR3 DNA: TGTGCCAGCAGCCCCGGGGAGGGGTATGGCTACACCTTC; CDR3 protein: CASSPGEGYGYTF
J gene: TRBJ2-7; V gene: TRBV4-1; D gene: TRBD2; clone size: NA; CDR3 DNA: TGCGCCAGCAGCCAAGGGGTTCAGCGGGGACCCTACGAGCAGTACTTC; CDR3 protein: CASSQGVQRGPYEQYF
J gene: TRBJ2-5; V gene: TRBV7-8; D gene: NA; clone size: NA; CDR3 DNA: TGTGCCAGCAGCTCTGACAGCGTTCAAGAGACCCAGTACTTC; CDR3 protein: CASSSDSVQETQYF
J gene: TRBJ1-2; V gene: TRBV28; D gene: NA; clone size: few; CDR3 DNA: TGTGCCAGCAGTTTGTGGGAGGGCTACACCTTC; CDR3 protein: CASSLWEGYTF
J gene: TRBJ2-3; V gene: TRBV7-3; D gene: NA; clone size: NA; CDR3 DNA: TGTGCCAGCAGCTTATCGAGGGATTCGACAGATACGCAGTATTTT; CDR3 protein: CASSLSRDSTDTQYF
J gene: TRBJ1-3; V gene: TRBV29-1; D gene: NA; clone size: few; CDR3 DNA: TGCAGCGTTGCCCCCGTGGGGGGGGACACCATATATTTT; CDR3 protein: CSVAPVGGDTIYF
J gene: TRBJ1-2; V gene: TRBV5-1; D gene: TRBD1; clone size: NA; CDR3 DNA: TGCGCCAGCGGCGGGACAGGCCGCAACTATGGCTACACCTTC; CDR3 protein: CASGGTGRNYGYTF
J gene: TRBJ2-5; V gene: TRBV4-1; D gene: TRBD1; clone size: NA; CDR3 DNA: TGCGCCAGCAGCCCCTCACGACAGGGAAGGGAGACCCAGTACTTC; CDR3 protein: CASSPSRQGRETQYF